A selection of T cell receptor beta chains follows, all from one sample in a study of OX40 agonist ivuxolimab in advanced cancers. Clones were read by immunoSEQ multiplex PCR, and TCRdb kept only the in-frame ones, dropping some. The sample has tens of thousands of clones; approximately 86% are singletons. The sample consisted of CD4+ or CD8+ T cells sorted from blood, taken in a trial of the OX40 agonist ivuxolimab. The origin of the receptors is an adult with an advanced solid tumor such as melanoma, head and neck, liver or kidney cancer. CDR3s include the opening cysteine and the closing phenylalanine or tryptophan.

j_call v_call cdr3_aa
TRBJ1-1 TRBV4-1 CASSQGGRTEAFF
TRBJ2-1 TRBV28 CASSFRFTGGHHEQFF
TRBJ2-7 TRBV28 CASRLQGSNEQYF
TRBJ2-2 TRBV6-5 CASSYPGRGVGGELFF
TRBJ2-7 TRBV27 CASSVSESYEQYF
TRBJ2-1 TRBV27 CASSLGPANEQFF
TRBJ2-5 TRBV7-9 CASSAPTGGETQYF
TRBJ2-5 TRBV10-3 CAISESPGETQYF
TRBJ2-5 TRBV5-3 CASSETLDYQETQYF
TRBJ1-1 TRBV13 CASSLFRDRGTDTEAFF
TRBJ2-7 TRBV7-9 CASSPTSGSSYEQYF
TRBJ1-1 TRBV7-9 CASSVTMTATNTEAFF
TRBJ1-6 TRBV7-9 CASSLEGTAPNSPLHF
TRBJ2-3 TRBV7-9 CASSLGRGSTDTQYF
TRBJ2-2 TRBV5-1 CASSTEAAGLAGGELFF
TRBJ2-1 TRBV6-4 CASSAGSRDEQFF
TRBJ1-2 TRBV7-9 CASSPWDDYGYTF
TRBJ2-1 TRBV7-9 CASSPFNEQFF
TRBJ2-2 TRBV5-1 CASSLEGIAGVDTGELFF
TRBJ2-3 TRBV5-1 CASSPGTSGVSTDTQYF
TRBJ1-2 TRBV6-5 CASSQNRRFGYTF
TRBJ2-5 TRBV13 CASSLVSREKQETQYF
TRBJ2-2 TRBV28 CASLAGSYTGELFF
TRBJ2-1 TRBV7-9 CASSLVAGGSHEQFF
TRBJ1-1 TRBV7-9 CASSLEFRLNTEAFF
TRBJ2-7 TRBV5-4 CASSPRQGAYEQYF
TRBJ2-5 TRBV13 CASSLTAGGHQETQYF
TRBJ1-1 TRBV7-9 CASSFGEMWAFF
TRBJ1-1 TRBV7-9 CASGTLKGAFF
TRBJ1-5 TRBV19 CASSDGGGQPQHF
TRBJ2-7 TRBV4-1 CASSPDRSEQYF
TRBJ2-3 TRBV27 CASSLSGFSTQYF
TRBJ2-2 TRBV9 CASSPTWTSNTGELFF
TRBJ2-1 TRBV13 CASSSMGGRRNNEQFF
TRBJ2-1 TRBV5-1 CASSIDRISYNEQFF
TRBJ2-7 TRBV7-9 CATGMVVHPYEQYF
TRBJ1-1 TRBV9 CASSVPRGRTEAFF
TRBJ1-5 TRBV5-6 CASGRQGEYSNQPQHF